The present T cell receptor beta chain was sequenced within a study of vaccination and CD4 T cells after COVID-19. Cultured CD4+ T-cell DNA underwent Oncomine TCR Beta short-read sequencing. From the PCR reads, TCRdb called clonotypes with MiXCR, one entry per CDR3 protein. The sample consists of about 20,000 distinct CDR3 sequences, approximately 70% of them appearing once. The CDR3 extends over 15 amino acids. V lost 8 bases and J 2 bases, leaving 17 bases between the germline ends. CDR1 and CDR2 from the germline V gene are SNHLY and FYNNEI. This clonotype has more than one count but fewer than ten. As yet, its antigen is unknown. This sample's treatment: approximately nine-day PBMC culture with coronavirus spike peptide pools or control peptides (ViraFEST assay).

The clonotype originates from a human donor who had recovered from COVID-19. The rearrangement uses TRBV2 and TRBJ2-3; possibly TRBD1 for D (7 bases). Sequences were obtained from CD4+ T cells from blood, cultured in vitro. The CDR3 nucleotides are TGTGCCAGCGATAGGCAGGGGGGTTCCACAGATACGCAGTATTTT. Translation gives CASDRQGGSTDTQYF.